Shown below are 12 T cell receptor beta chains from a single sample sequenced in a study of shared clonotypes between healthy human individuals. The protocol was immunoSEQ multiplex PCR, while the TCRdb copy is restricted to in-frame clones and leaves out a portion. The table has hundreds of thousands of clones, around 77% seen once. Sequencing was carried out using PBMCs. The receptors stem from a woman aged 35 to 49 in good health. Some clones in this sample may be carry-over from other donors' samples.

This rearrangement joins TRBV4-1 to TRBJ2-3, with D perhaps TRBD2 (5 bases). V was cut by 4 bases and J by 5 bases, with 19 bases left in between. Germline-derived CDR1 and CDR2 are MGHRA and YSYEKL. This CDR3 comprises 16 residues. CDR3 DNA sequence: TGCGCCAGCAGCCCCCGGGGAACTAGTTCGGTAGATACGCAGTATTTT. Encoded protein: CASSPRGTSSVDTQYF.

The V and J genes are TRBV7-3 and TRBJ2-1; 8 nucleotides match TRBD2. CDR1 and CDR2 from the germline V gene are SGHTA and FQGTGA. This CDR3 is built from 13 residues. The V and J ends lost 2 bases and 15 bases, in that order; junction bases with no gene match: 9. CDR3 amino acids: CASSLGSGATMFF. Here the CDR3 DNA reads TGTGCCAGCAGCTTAGGTAGCGGGGCTACTATGTTCTTC.

V and J are TRBV28 and TRBJ1-5; D is unresolved. Germline V gene lookup returns CDR1 MDHEN and CDR2 SYDVKM. Trimming removed 8 bases at V and 3 bases at J, with 8 bases between. The CDR3 loop spans 12 amino acids. In DNA form, the CDR3 reads TGTGCCAGCGCAGGAGCCAATCAGCCCCAGCATTTT. Translating it yields CASAGANQPQHF.

The chain couples TRBV7-3 to TRBJ2-7, with unresolved D. Germline V CDR1 and CDR2: SGHTA, FQGTGA. The CDR3 extends over 13 amino acids. Trimming took off 5 bases at V and 6 bases at J, with 14 bases between the two ends. CDR3 amino acids: CASSPSNTGEQYF. CDR3 nucleotides: TGTGCCAGCAGCCCCTCGAACACCGGCGAGCAGTACTTC.

This clone was observed a handful of times. The chain recombines TRBV28 with TRBJ1-4; TRBD1 is a possible D gene (5 bases). The germline CDR1 and CDR2 sequences are MDHEN and SYDVKM. Trimming cost V 6 bases and J 8 bases, with 16 bases left between them. The length of the CDR3 is 14 residues. The CDR3 DNA reads as TGTGCCAGCAGCTCAGGGCTAGTAGAGGAAAAACTGTTTTTT. Translation: CASSSGLVEEKLFF.

This clone was recorded many times. The chain employs TRBV11-1 and TRBJ2-3, with D possibly being TRBD1 (5 bases). The V gene's germline CDR1 is SGHAT and CDR2 FQDESV (reference sequence). This CDR3 region has 16 residues. V lost 5 bases and J 2 bases, leaving 17 bases between the germline ends. CDR3 DNA: TGTGCCAGCAGCCAAAGGGCCAGGGCAGACACAGATACGCAGTATTTT. Amino acid sequence: CASSQRARADTDTQYF.

The genes are TRBV5-4 and TRBJ2-3, with D unclear. The CDR3 is 15 amino acids. Trimming took 6 bases from V and 0 from J, leaving 14 bases between them. The germline CDR1 and CDR2 sequences are SGHNT and YYREEE (reference sequence). The CDR3 coding sequence is TGTGCCAGCACCGACCCTAGATCTAGCACAGATACGCAGTATTTT. Translated: CASTDPRSSTDTQYF.

Only one count was recorded for this clone. The V and J genes are TRBV5-6 and TRBJ2-1, with D unclear. Germline CDR1 SGHDT, CDR2 YYEEEE. This CDR3 spans 15 amino acids. Deletions cut 0 bases from V and 3 bases from J, with 10 bases between. CDR3 DNA sequence: TGTGCCAGCAGCTTGGGGCGGAACCTCTACAATGAGCAGTTCTTC. Protein sequence: CASSLGRNLYNEQFF.

Comment on this clone: A read error may account for a junction end that differs from germline. The chain combines TRBV11-2 with TRBJ2-2; tentative D call: TRBD1 (5 bases). The CDR3 contains 17 residues. Looked up from germline, CDR1 is SGHAT and CDR2 is FQNNGV. Here the CDR3 reads CASSQDPGLVVAGELFF. CDR3 nucleotides: TGCGCCAGCAGCCAAGATCCAGGGTTGGTAGTGGCCGGGGAGCTGTTTTTT.

This clone was observed a single time. The V gene is TRBV28, the J gene TRBJ1-2; no firm D call. The germline V gene has CDR1 MDHEN and CDR2 SYDVKM. V was trimmed by 3 bases and J by 0 bases, leaving 8 bases between them. The CDR3 totals 14 residues. Written as DNA, the CDR3 is TGTGCCAGCAGTTTTGTTGGCGCTAACTATGGCTACACCTTC. As protein: CASSFVGANYGYTF.

The chain couples TRBV28 to TRBJ2-5; D uncertain. V was shortened by 3 bases and J by 0 bases, with 8 bases between the two germline ends. Germline V gene lookup returns CDR1 MDHEN and CDR2 SYDVKM. The CDR3 covers 14 residues. The CDR3 nucleotides read TGTGCCAGCAGTTTGGGTTCGCACCAAGAGACCCAGTACTTC. It yields the protein CASSLGSHQETQYF. Full variable domain (missing parts from reference TRBV28 and TRBJ2-5): DVKVTQSSRYLVKRTGEKVFLECVQDMDHENMFWYRQDPGLGLRLIYFSYDVKMKEKGDIPEGYSVSREKKERFSLILESASTNQTSMYLCASSLGSHQETQYFGPGTRLLVL.

This clone is a singleton in its sample. The J gene is TRBJ2-5, the V gene TRBV5-1, with 14 bases lining up with TRBD2. The CDR3 is 18 amino acids. Germline CDR1 is SGHRS and CDR2 is YFSETQ. The J segment lost 5 bases and the V segment lost 4 bases, leaving 13 bases of the junction unmatched. The CDR3 region has the DNA TGCGCCAGCAGCAGGGGACTAGCGGGAGAGTCGTCGGGGGAGACCCAGTACTTC. It translates to CASSRGLAGESSGETQYF.